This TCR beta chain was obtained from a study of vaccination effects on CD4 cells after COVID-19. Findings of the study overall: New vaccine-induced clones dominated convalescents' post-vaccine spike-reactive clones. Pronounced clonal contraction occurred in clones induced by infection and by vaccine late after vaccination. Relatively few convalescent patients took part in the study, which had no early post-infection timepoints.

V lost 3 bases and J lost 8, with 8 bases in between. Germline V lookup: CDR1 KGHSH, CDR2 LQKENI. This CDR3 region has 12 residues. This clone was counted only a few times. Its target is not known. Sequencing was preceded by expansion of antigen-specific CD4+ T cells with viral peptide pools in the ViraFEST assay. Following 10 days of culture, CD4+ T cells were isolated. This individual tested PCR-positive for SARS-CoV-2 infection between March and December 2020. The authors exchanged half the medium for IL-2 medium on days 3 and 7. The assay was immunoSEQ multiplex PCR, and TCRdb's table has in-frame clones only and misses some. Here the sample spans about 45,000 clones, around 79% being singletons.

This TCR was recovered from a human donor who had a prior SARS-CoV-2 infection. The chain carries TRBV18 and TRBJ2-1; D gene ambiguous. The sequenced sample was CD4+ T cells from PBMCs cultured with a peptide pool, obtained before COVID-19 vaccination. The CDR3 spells CASSPSSDEQFF. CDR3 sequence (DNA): TGTGCCAGCTCACCTTCTTCCGATGAGCAGTTCTTC.